A single sample gave rise to the 29 T cell receptor beta chains below, sequenced in a study of blood T cell repertoires in COVID-19. This table comes from immunoSEQ multiplex PCR, and its TCRdb copy is limited to in-frame clones, with some not included. In the table there are approximately 210,000 clones, around 82% of which are singletons. Sequences were obtained from peripheral blood. Receptors were obtained from a man in his forties or fifties with active or convalescent COVID-19.

V is TRBV7-2 and J is TRBJ1-2, with no clear D. Germline CDR1 is SGHTA and CDR2 is FQGNSA. Trimming left V 1 base short and J 8 bases short, with 17 bases between. The CDR3 loop spans 15 amino acids. The DNA for the CDR3 is TGTGCCAGCAGCTTAGAAGTCGGGGTTGTAAGGGGCTACACCTTC. Protein sequence: CASSLEVGVVRGYTF.

The chain is built from TRBV29-1 and TRBJ2-3; the D gene is possibly TRBD2 (6 bases). The V and J ends lost 4 bases and 4 bases respectively, with 9 bases between them. The germline V gene has CDR1 SQVTM and CDR2 ANQGSEA. The CDR3 covers 12 residues. The DNA for the CDR3 is TGCAGCGTTGCTGCGGGGCCAGATACGCAGTATTTT. It yields the protein CSVAAGPDTQYF.

The rearrangement uses TRBV3-1 (or the pseudogene TRBV3-2) and TRBJ2-3, with D uncertain. Germline CDR1 is LGHDT and CDR2 is YNNKEL (reference sequence). The germline V and J ends were trimmed by 2 bases and 1 base, with 7 bases remaining between them. The CDR3 loop spans 14 amino acids. The CDR3 nucleotides are TGTGCCAGCAGCCAATCCCGGGGCACAGATACGCAGTATTTT. Protein sequence: CASSQSRGTDTQYF.

V usage is TRBV5-4 and J usage is TRBJ1-4; D is perhaps TRBD1 (6 bases). The germline V and J ends were trimmed by 4 bases and 5 bases, with 15 bases remaining between them. Germline CDR1 reads SGHNT; CDR2 reads YYREEE (reference sequence). The CDR3 runs to 15 residues. The CDR3 DNA follows: TGTGCCAGCAGCCCCGGGACACTTGAGAATGAAAAACTGTTTTTT. This translates into CASSPGTLENEKLFF.

DNA for the CDR3: TGTGCCAGCAGTCACCGGGACAGACAAGAGACCCAGTACTTC. Translating it yields CASSHRDRQETQYF. The genes are TRBV27 and TRBJ2-5; TRBD1 agrees at 7 bases. Germline lookup yields CDR1 MNHEY and CDR2 SMNVEV (reference sequence). The V segment lost 5 bases and the J segment 2 bases; nucleotides outside the gene matches: 5. This CDR3 has 14 amino acids.

The chain employs TRBV27 and TRBJ1-2; 9 nucleotides match TRBD1. This CDR3 has 14 residues. Trimming took 8 bases from V and 2 from J; bases not matched to a gene: 6. Germline V gives CDR1 MNHEY, CDR2 SMNVEV (reference sequence). CDR3 bases: TGTGCCAGCGGCACAGGGGGCGCCAACTATGGCTACACCTTC. Residues: CASGTGGANYGYTF.

The rearrangement joins TRBV19 to TRBJ1-1, with a possible D match to TRBD1 (6 bases). The CDR3 sequence is 13 residues long. Trimming removed 8 bases at V and 1 base at J, with 11 bases between. CDR1 and CDR2 from the germline V gene are LNHDA and SQIVND (reference sequence). The CDR3 protein is CASSGTRNTEAFF. The CDR3 coding sequence is TGTGCCAGTTCCGGGACACGGAACACTGAAGCTTTCTTT.

This clone was detected ten times or more. The CDR3 sequence: CAWSGGGRNQPQHF. The DNA for the CDR3 is TGTGCCTGGAGTGGCGGGGGGCGAAATCAGCCCCAGCATTTT. J is TRBJ1-5 and V is TRBV30, with D possibly matching TRBD1 (6 bases). CDR3 length equals 14 residues. CDR1 and CDR2 (germline): GTSNPN, SVGIG (reference sequence). Trimming cost V 1 base and J 4 bases, with 11 bases left between them.

The CDR3 reads CASSGDRGHSPLHF. CDR3 in DNA: TGTGCCAGCTCAGGGGACAGGGGGCATTCACCCCTCCACTTT. The V gene is TRBV18, the J gene TRBJ1-6; TRBD1 aligns across 12 bases. With V trimmed by 5 bases and J by 8 bases, 1 base remained unmatched. The CDR3 length is 14 residues. Germline V gives CDR1 KGHSH, CDR2 LQKENI.

The J gene is TRBJ1-6, the V gene TRBV6-5, with no clear D. V was pared by 2 bases and J by 2 bases, with 7 bases between. This CDR3 has 15 residues. Germline V lookup: CDR1 MNHEY, CDR2 SVGAGI. CDR3 sequence: CASSYGGTYNSPLHF. The CDR3 DNA reads as TGTGCCAGCAGTTACGGCGGCACCTATAATTCACCCCTCCACTTT.

The sample holds many counts of this clone. The chain carries TRBV7-3 and TRBJ2-3; D not resolved. The CDR3 extends over 14 amino acids. Trimming stripped 0 bases from V and 0 bases from J, with 4 bases between. The germline CDR1 and CDR2 sequences are SGHTA and FQGTGA. CDR3 sequence (DNA): TGTGCCAGCAGCTTAACCTCTAGCACAGATACGCAGTATTTT. It translates to CASSLTSSTDTQYF.

The chain employs TRBV10-3 and TRBJ2-5; the match to TRBD2 covers 10 bases. Trimming at V came to 3 bases and at J to 5 bases, leaving 3 bases not matched to a gene. The germline V gene encodes CDR1 ENHRY and CDR2 SYGVKD. This CDR3 spans 14 amino acids. The DNA for the CDR3 is TGTGCCATCAGTGACAGCGGGAGGGCGGAGACCCAGTACTTC. Translating it yields CAISDSGRAETQYF.

V and J are TRBV10-3 and TRBJ2-7; D might be TRBD2 (6 bases). The V and J ends lost 6 bases and 2 bases respectively, with 23 bases between them. This CDR3 region has 17 residues. Per germline, CDR1 ENHRY and CDR2 SYGVKD. This CDR3 is CAIRPGGKGEDTYEQYF. DNA of the CDR3: TGTGCCATCAGGCCGGGCGGTAAAGGGGAGGACACCTACGAGCAGTACTTC.

The chain joins TRBV5-1 to TRBJ2-1; TRBD2 agrees at 13 bases. This CDR3 region has 19 residues. Germline CDR1 reads SGHRS; CDR2 reads YFSETQ. J gave up 4 bases and V 3 bases, and 13 bases lay outside the gene matches. The CDR3 sequence: CASSSRGTSGAATYNEQFF. CDR3 nucleotides: TGCGCCAGCAGCTCCCGGGGGACTAGCGGGGCGGCCACTTACAATGAGCAGTTCTTC.

V usage is TRBV6-2 or TRBV6-3 and J usage is TRBJ1-2; no reliable D call. The V and J ends lost 6 bases and 3 bases respectively, with 11 bases between them. The CDR3 sequence is 13 residues long. Per the germline V gene, CDR1 is MNHEY and CDR2 is SVGEGT. CDR3 region: CASSSQVDYGYTF. As DNA, the CDR3 is TGTGCCAGCAGCAGCCAGGTAGACTATGGCTACACCTTC.

V and J are TRBV2 and TRBJ1-4; 8 positions agree with TRBD1. With V trimmed by 6 bases and J by 8 bases, 2 bases remained unmatched. The germline V gene has CDR1 SNHLY and CDR2 FYNNEI. The CDR3 is made up of 12 amino acids. In DNA form, the CDR3 reads TGTGCCAGCAGGAACAGGGGGGAAAAACTGTTTTTT. Translation gives CASRNRGEKLFF.

This clone was seen a single time. The chain has TRBV24-1 and TRBJ2-2, with D maybe TRBD1 (5 bases). V was clipped by 4 bases and J by 0 bases, with 8 bases between them. The CDR3 contains 15 residues. Germline V gives CDR1 KGHDR, CDR2 SFDVKD. The CDR3 spells CATSEPRANTGELFF. The CDR3 nucleotides are TGTGCCACCAGTGAACCCAGGGCGAACACCGGGGAGCTGTTTTTT.

This chain links TRBV27 with TRBJ1-1; D is ambiguous. V was shortened by 5 bases and J by 2 bases, with 12 bases between the two germline ends. The CDR3 loop spans 14 amino acids. Germline assignment: CDR1 MNHEY and CDR2 SMNVEV (reference sequence). The CDR3 DNA is TGTGCCAGCAGTCCTCGCCGGGAAAACACTGAAGCTTTCTTT. Its protein is CASSPRRENTEAFF.

This rearrangement joins TRBV3-1 (or the pseudogene TRBV3-2) to TRBJ2-5; D is possibly TRBD1 (5 bases). Germline loops: CDR1 LGHDT, CDR2 YNNKEL (reference sequence). V shed 4 bases and J shed 3 bases, with 15 bases lying between them. CDR3 length: 15 residues. In DNA, the CDR3 is TGTGCCAGCAGCCGTAGGGGATCCGCCGAAGAGACCCAGTACTTC. It specifies CASSRRGSAEETQYF.

This clone was seen once. This chain uses TRBV11-2 with TRBJ2-3; 11 positions match TRBD2. The CDR3 is 16 amino acids. Germline values: CDR1 SGHAT, CDR2 FQNNGV. With V trimmed by 5 bases and J by 5 bases, 9 bases remained unmatched. CDR3 in amino acids: CASSVVAGGQRDTQYF. The DNA of the CDR3 is TGTGCCAGCAGCGTGGTAGCGGGGGGGCAGAGAGATACGCAGTATTTT.

The rearrangement uses TRBV28 and TRBJ1-5; 8 nucleotides align to TRBD1. Losses at the gene ends were 6 bases for V and 0 bases for J; bases not matched to a gene: 4. CDR1 and CDR2 (germline): MDHEN, SYDVKM. CDR3 length equals 15 residues. CDR3 sequence (DNA): TGTGCCAGCAGGACAGGGGTCTATAGCAATCAGCCCCAGCATTTT. The encoded protein is CASRTGVYSNQPQHF.

This chain links TRBV11-2 with TRBJ2-7; D ambiguous. The germline gives CDR1 SGHAT, CDR2 FQNNGV. Between the trimmed V and J ends, which lost 1 base and 4 bases, there was a span of 5 bases. This CDR3 has 12 residues. The CDR3 reads CASSLAGYEQYF. In nucleotides, the CDR3 is TGTGCCAGCAGCTTAGCAGGTTACGAGCAGTACTTC.

The V and J genes are TRBV3-1 (or the pseudogene TRBV3-2) and TRBJ1-4; maybe TRBD1 (5 bases). CDR1 and CDR2 (germline): LGHDT, YNNKEL (reference sequence). V was trimmed by 8 bases and J by 2 bases, leaving 18 bases between them. The CDR3 runs 16 residues. The CDR3 nucleotides read TGTGCCAGCGGTCCATTGGGCAGGGTGACTAATGAAAAACTGTTTTTT. It yields the protein CASGPLGRVTNEKLFF.

J is TRBJ2-7 and V is TRBV6-2 or TRBV6-3, with a tentative D call TRBD1 (6 bases). The CDR3 loop spans 16 amino acids. Germline V lookup: CDR1 MNHEY, CDR2 SVGEGT. V was clipped by 3 bases and J by 0 bases, with 15 bases between them. Here the CDR3 reads CASSYEGRGVSYEQYF. As DNA, the CDR3 is TGTGCCAGCAGTTATGAAGGCAGGGGAGTCTCCTACGAGCAGTACTTC.

The DNA for the CDR3 is TGTGCCAGCTCACTCACAGGGGCGCAGAATCAGCCCCAGCATTTT. Translation: CASSLTGAQNQPQHF. V gene TRBV18 combines with J gene TRBJ1-5, with 7 bases that match TRBD1. Germline V lookup: CDR1 KGHSH, CDR2 LQKENI. This CDR3 contains 15 residues. The V segment lost 4 bases and the J segment 4 bases; nucleotides outside the gene matches: 7.

As DNA, the CDR3 is TGTGCCAGCAGTTACGACCAGGGGAGGGACGAGCAGTACTTC. Translating gives CASSYDQGRDEQYF. The J gene is TRBJ2-7, the V gene TRBV2; perhaps TRBD2 as D (7 bases). The CDR3 is 14 amino acids. CDR1 and CDR2 from the germline V gene are SNHLY and FYNNEI. V lost 5 bases and J lost 5, with 16 bases in between.

The rearrangement links TRBV30 to TRBJ2-2, with 7 bases lining up with TRBD1. The germline V gene encodes CDR1 GTSNPN and CDR2 SVGIG (reference sequence). The CDR3 runs 15 residues. V was pared by 1 base and J by 0 bases, with 2 bases of the junction left unmatched. The CDR3 protein is CAWSAGQANTGELFF. The CDR3, as DNA: TGTGCCTGGAGTGCAGGACAGGCGAACACCGGGGAGCTGTTTTTT.

V gene TRBV30 combines with J gene TRBJ1-4, with TRBD1 matching 9 bases. Trimming removed 0 bases from V and 8 bases from J; junction bases left unmatched: 10. The CDR3 runs 16 residues. Per germline, CDR1 GTSNPN and CDR2 SVGIG (reference sequence). The CDR3 is CAWSVRLGQGREKLFF. The CDR3 bases are TGTGCCTGGAGTGTACGATTGGGACAGGGACGAGAAAAACTGTTTTTT. Based on the CDR3 plus reference TRBV30 and TRBJ1-4, the full variable domain is SQTIHQWPATLVQPVGSPLSLECTVEGTSNPNLYWYRQAAGRGLQLLFYSVGIGQISSEVPQNLSASRPQDRQFILSSKKLLLSDSGFYLCAWSVRLGQGREKLFFGSGTQLSVL.

The chain is built from TRBV7-2 and TRBJ2-7, with a tentative D call TRBD1 (6 bases). From germline, CDR1 is SGHTA and CDR2 FQGNSA. Trimming took off 1 base at V and 0 bases at J, with 10 bases between the two ends. The CDR3 covers 15 residues. The CDR3 DNA follows: TGTGCCAGCAGCTTAGTCCAGGGGTCCTCCTACGAGCAGTACTTC. This codes for CASSLVQGSSYEQYF. Filled out from reference TRBV7-2 and TRBJ2-7, the complete variable domain reads GAGVSQSPSNKVTEKGKDVELRCDPISGHTALYWYRQSLGQGLEFLIYFQGNSAPDKSGLPSDRFSAERTGGSVSTLTIQRTQQEDSAVYLCASSLVQGSSYEQYFGPGTRLTVT.